This T cell receptor (beta chain) was found in a study of cytomegalovirus exposure and HLA in healthy donors. The PCR was carried out with 60 Vbeta primers and 13 Jbeta primers. The repertoire was sequenced with immunoSEQ multiplex PCR; TCRdb's copy has only in-frame clones and lacks some. This sample carries 60,000 to 70,000 clones, around three quarters of them seen once, and the ten largest clones take around 4.2%. Sequenced material: PBMCs. The TCR was taken from a woman aged 25 to 39 in good health and CMV-seronegative.

CDR3 region: CASSGTGNNQPQHF. The CDR3 DNA sequence: TGTGCCAGCAGCGGAACAGGGAACAATCAGCCCCAGCATTTT. The chain recombines TRBV7-2 with TRBJ1-5; possible D gene TRBD1, 6 bases. Germline CDR1 and CDR2: SGHTA and FQGNSA. The CDR3 covers 14 residues. Trimming stripped 5 bases from V and 3 bases from J, with 11 bases between.